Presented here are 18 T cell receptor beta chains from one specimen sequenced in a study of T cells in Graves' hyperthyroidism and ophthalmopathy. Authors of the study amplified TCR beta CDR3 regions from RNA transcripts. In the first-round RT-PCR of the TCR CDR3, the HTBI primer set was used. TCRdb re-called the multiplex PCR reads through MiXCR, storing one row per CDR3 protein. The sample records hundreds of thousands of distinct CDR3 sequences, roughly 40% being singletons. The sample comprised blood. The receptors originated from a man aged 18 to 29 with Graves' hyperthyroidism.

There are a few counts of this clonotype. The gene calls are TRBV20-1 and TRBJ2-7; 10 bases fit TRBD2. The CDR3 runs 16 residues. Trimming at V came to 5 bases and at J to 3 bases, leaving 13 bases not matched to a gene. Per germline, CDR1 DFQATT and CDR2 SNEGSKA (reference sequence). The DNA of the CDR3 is TGCAGTGCTGGCAAAGGGACTAGCGCTGAATACTACGAGCAGTACTTC. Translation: CSAGKGTSAEYYEQYF.

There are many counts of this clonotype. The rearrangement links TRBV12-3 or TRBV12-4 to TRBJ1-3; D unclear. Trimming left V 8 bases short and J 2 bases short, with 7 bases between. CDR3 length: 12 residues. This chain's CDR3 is CASLEAGNTIYF. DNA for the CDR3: TGTGCCAGCTTAGAAGCTGGAAACACCATATATTTT.

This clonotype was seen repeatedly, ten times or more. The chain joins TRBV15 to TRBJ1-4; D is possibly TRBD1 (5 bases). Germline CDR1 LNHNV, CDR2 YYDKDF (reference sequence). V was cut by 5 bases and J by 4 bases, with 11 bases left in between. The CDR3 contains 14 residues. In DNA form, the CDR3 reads TGTGCCACCAGCGGGGACGGATTTAATGAAAAACTGTTTTTT. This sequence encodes CATSGDGFNEKLFF.

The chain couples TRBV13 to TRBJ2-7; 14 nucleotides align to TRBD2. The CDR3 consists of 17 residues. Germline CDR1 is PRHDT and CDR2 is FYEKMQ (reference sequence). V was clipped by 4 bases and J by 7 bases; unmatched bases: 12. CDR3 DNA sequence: TGTGCCAGCAGCTCCGGGACTAGCGGGAGTATAGTGAGGGAGCAGTACTTC. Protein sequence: CASSSGTSGSIVREQYF.

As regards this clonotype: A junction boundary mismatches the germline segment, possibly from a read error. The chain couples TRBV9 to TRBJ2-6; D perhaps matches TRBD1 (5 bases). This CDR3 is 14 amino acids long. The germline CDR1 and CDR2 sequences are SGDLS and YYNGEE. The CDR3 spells CASSPGSGANALTF. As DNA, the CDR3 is TGTGCCAGCAGCCCAGGCTCTGGGGCCAACGCCCTGACTTTC.

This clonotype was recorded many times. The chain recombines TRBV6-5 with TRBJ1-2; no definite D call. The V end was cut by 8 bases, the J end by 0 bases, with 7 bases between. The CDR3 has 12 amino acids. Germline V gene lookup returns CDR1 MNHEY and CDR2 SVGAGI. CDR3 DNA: TGTGCCAGCGGCAGCCCTAACTATGGCTACACCTTC. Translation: CASGSPNYGYTF.

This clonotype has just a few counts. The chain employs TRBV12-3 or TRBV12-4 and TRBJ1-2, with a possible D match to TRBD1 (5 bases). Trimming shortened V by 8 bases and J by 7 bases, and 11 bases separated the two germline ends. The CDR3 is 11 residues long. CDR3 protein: CASGGFFGYTF. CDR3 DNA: TGTGCCAGCGGGGGTTTTTTTGGCTACACCTTC.

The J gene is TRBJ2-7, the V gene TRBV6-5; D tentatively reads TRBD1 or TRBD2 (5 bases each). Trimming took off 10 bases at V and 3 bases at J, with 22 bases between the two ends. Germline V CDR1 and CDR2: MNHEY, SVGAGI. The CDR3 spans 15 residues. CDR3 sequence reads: CATTPRGEISYEQYF. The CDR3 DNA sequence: TGTGCCACCACTCCCAGAGGGGAGATTAGCTACGAGCAGTACTTC.

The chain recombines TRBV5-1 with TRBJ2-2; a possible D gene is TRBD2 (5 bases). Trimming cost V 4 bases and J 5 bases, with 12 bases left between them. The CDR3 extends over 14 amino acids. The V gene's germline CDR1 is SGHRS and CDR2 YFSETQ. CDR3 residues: CASSLRTGTGELFF. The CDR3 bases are TGCGCCAGCAGCCTACGGACGGGGACCGGGGAGCTGTTTTTT.

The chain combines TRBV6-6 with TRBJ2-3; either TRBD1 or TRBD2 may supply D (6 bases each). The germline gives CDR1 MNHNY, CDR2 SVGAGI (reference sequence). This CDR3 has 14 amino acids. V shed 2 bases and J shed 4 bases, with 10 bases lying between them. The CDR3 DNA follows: TGTGCCAGCAGTTACCCGGGGGCTGCAGATACGCAGTATTTT. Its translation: CASSYPGAADTQYF.

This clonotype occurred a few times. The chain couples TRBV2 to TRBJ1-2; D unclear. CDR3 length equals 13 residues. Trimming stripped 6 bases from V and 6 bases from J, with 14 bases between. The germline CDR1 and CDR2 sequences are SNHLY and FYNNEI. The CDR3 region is CASSQRNSDGYTF. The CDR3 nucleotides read TGTGCCAGCAGCCAACGTAATTCCGATGGCTACACCTTC.

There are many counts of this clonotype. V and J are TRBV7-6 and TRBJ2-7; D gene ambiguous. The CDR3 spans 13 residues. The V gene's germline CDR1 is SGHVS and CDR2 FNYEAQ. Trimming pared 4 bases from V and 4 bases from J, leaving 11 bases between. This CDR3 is CASSSPTGYEQYF. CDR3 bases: TGTGCCAGCAGCTCTCCGACTGGATACGAGCAGTACTTC.

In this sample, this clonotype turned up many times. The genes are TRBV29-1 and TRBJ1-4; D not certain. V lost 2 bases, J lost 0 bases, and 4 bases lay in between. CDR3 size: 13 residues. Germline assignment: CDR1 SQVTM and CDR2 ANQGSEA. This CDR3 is CSVETTTNEKLFF. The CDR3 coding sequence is TGCAGCGTTGAAACTACAACTAATGAAAAACTGTTTTTT.

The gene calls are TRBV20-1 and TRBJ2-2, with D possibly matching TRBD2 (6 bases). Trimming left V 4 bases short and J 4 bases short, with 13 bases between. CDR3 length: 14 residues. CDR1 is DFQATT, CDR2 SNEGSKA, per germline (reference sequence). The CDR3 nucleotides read TGCAGTGCTACCGGGAGCCTTAGCACCGGGGAGCTGTTTTTT. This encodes CSATGSLSTGELFF.

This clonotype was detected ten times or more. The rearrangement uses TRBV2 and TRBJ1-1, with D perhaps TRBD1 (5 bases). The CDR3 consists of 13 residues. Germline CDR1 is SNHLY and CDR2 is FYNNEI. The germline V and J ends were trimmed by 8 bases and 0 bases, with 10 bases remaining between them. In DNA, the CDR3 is TGTGCCAGCGGTTACAGGCTGAACACTGAAGCTTTCTTT. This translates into CASGYRLNTEAFF.

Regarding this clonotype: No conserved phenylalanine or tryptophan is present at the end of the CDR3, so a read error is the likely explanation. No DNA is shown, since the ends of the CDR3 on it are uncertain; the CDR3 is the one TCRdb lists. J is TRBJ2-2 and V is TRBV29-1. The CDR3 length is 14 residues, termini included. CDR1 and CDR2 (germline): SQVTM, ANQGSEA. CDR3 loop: CSVVGTEGTGELFS.

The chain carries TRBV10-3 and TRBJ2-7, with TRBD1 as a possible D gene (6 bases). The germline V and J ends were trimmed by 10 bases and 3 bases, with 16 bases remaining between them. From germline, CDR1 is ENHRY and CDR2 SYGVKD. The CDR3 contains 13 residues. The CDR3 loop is CASGWTAYYEQYF. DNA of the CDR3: TGTGCCAGCGGATGGACAGCTTACTACGAGCAGTACTTC.

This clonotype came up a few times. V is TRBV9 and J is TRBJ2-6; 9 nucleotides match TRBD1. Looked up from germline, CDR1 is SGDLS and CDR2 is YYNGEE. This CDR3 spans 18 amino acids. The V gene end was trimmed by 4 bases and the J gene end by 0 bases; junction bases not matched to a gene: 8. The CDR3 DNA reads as TGTGCCAGCAGCCAAGGGGACAGGGCCAACTCTGGGGCCAACGTCCTGACTTTC. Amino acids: CASSQGDRANSGANVLTF.